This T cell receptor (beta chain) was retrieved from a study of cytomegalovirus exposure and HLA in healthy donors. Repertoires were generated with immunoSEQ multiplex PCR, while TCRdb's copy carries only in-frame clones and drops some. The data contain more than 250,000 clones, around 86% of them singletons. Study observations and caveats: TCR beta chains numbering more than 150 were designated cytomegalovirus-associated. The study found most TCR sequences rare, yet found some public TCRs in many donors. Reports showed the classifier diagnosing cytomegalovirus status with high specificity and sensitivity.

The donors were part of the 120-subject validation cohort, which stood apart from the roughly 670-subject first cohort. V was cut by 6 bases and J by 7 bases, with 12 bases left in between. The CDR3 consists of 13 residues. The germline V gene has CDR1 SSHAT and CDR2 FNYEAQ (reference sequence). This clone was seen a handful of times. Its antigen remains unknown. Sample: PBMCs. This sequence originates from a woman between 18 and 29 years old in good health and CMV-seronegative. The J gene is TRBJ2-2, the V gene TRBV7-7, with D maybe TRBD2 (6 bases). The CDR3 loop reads CASRQAGGGELFF. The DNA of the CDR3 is TGTGCCAGCAGACAGGCCGGGGGCGGGGAGCTGTTTTTT. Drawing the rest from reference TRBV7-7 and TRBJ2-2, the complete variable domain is GAGVSQSPRYKVTKRGQDVTLRCDPISSHATLYWYQQALGQGPEFLTYFNYEAQPDKSGLPSDRFSAERPEGSISTLTIQRTEQRDSAMYRCASRQAGGGELFFGEGSRLTVL.